The 15 T cell receptor beta chains listed next were all sequenced from one sample in a study of T cell repertoires in cytomegalovirus infection (dated by TCRdb to the late 2010s). Data came from an Illumina HiSeq 1500. The raw public data were reprocessed by TCRdb itself: fastp quality trimming at Q25, MiXCR clonotype calling, in-frame beta chains only. Each CDR3 protein gets just one entry, which takes the most common genes and DNA from the rows behind it. This sample comprises tens of thousands of distinct CDR3 sequences, just under 4% of them detected only once. Around 21% of the sample is in the top ten clones. Sample: PBMCs. These receptors all stem from a human donor in good health (CMV status not recorded). Some clones in this sample may be carry-over from other donors' samples.

This clonotype was found many times. The V call is TRBV11-3, the J call TRBJ1-5; TRBD1 is a possible D gene (6 bases). Germline V gives CDR1 SGHNT, CDR2 YENEEA. The CDR3 runs 18 residues. Trimming took off 3 bases at V and 0 bases at J, with 18 bases between the two ends. The CDR3 region is CASSFRGRGPSSNQPQHF. The CDR3 nucleotides read TGTGCCAGCAGCTTCAGAGGCAGGGGACCCTCTAGCAATCAGCCCCAGCATTTT.

The sample holds many counts of this clonotype. The chain combines TRBV6-5 with TRBJ1-4, with TRBD1 as a possible D gene (5 bases). This CDR3 contains 14 residues. Germline values: CDR1 MNHEY, CDR2 SVGAGI. V lost 5 bases, J lost 8 bases, and 15 bases lay in between. CDR3 nucleotide sequence: TGTGCCAGCAGTATAGACAGCGCCAGGGAAAAACTGTTTTTT. Protein: CASSIDSAREKLFF.

This clonotype was picked up many times. V usage is TRBV7-2 and J usage is TRBJ2-7, with a weak D call TRBD2 (6 bases). Trimming removed 1 base at V and 0 bases at J, with 10 bases between. The germline V gene encodes CDR1 SGHTA and CDR2 FQGNSA. The CDR3 extends over 15 amino acids. In DNA form, the CDR3 reads TGTGCCAGCAGCTTAGATGCGGGGCACTCCTACGAGCAGTACTTC. Translating gives CASSLDAGHSYEQYF.

This clonotype occurred many times. V is TRBV14 and J is TRBJ1-1, with D unresolved. Germline V CDR1 and CDR2: SGHDN, FVKESK. This CDR3 comprises 13 residues. Trimming pared 0 bases from V and 5 bases from J, leaving 7 bases between. The CDR3 nucleotides read TGTGCCAGCAGCCAAGAACTGAGGACTGAAGCTTTCTTT. Translating gives CASSQELRTEAFF.

Of note for this clonotype: A clone one base away is much larger, so this may be a read error. The chain links TRBV15 to TRBJ1-1; D gene uncertain. The CDR3 is 13 amino acids. CDR1 LNHNV and CDR2 YYDKDF come from the germline V gene (reference sequence). Trimming took 10 bases from V and 0 from J, leaving 12 bases between them. The DNA of the CDR3 is TGTGCCATAAGCTTGAACCTGAACACTGAAGCTTTCTTT. Translating gives CAISLNLNTEAFF.

This clonotype was recorded at least ten times. V and J are TRBV7-2 and TRBJ2-3, with 7 bases lining up with TRBD1. CDR1 is SGHTA and CDR2 is FQGNSA in the germline V gene. This CDR3 contains 15 residues. V dropped 1 base and J dropped 5; count of bases not matched to a gene: 6. The chain's CDR3 is CASSLGQGVVDTQYF. The DNA of the CDR3 is TGTGCCAGCAGCTTAGGTCAGGGGGTGGTAGATACGCAGTATTTT.

The table lists this clonotype with many counts. The chain carries TRBV7-3 and TRBJ2-1, with no clear D. Trimming shortened V by 5 bases and J by 8 bases, and 13 bases separated the two germline ends. In germline, CDR1 is SGHTA, CDR2 FQGTGA. This CDR3 has 13 amino acids. CDR3 sequence reads: CASSAPPRHEQFF. In DNA, the CDR3 is TGTGCCAGCAGCGCGCCACCTAGACATGAGCAGTTCTTC.

This clonotype occurred many times. The rearrangement links TRBV7-3 to TRBJ2-3; TRBD2 agrees at 11 bases. Trimming removed 5 bases from V and 5 bases from J; junction bases left unmatched: 6. The CDR3 runs 15 residues. CDR1 and CDR2 from the germline V gene are SGHTA and FQGTGA. CDR3 coding DNA: TGTGCCAGCAGCAATAGCGGGAGGGTCGAAGATACGCAGTATTTT. Translated: CASSNSGRVEDTQYF.

This clonotype has ten or more counts. The chain combines TRBV7-2 with TRBJ2-5; the match to TRBD2 covers 7 bases. The CDR3 loop spans 14 amino acids. The trim removed 3 bases at V and 2 bases at J, leaving 3 bases unmatched. CDR1 is SGHTA and CDR2 is FQGNSA in the germline V gene. The CDR3 nucleotides read TGTGCCAGCAGCTTTATGGGGGGGCAAGAGACCCAGTACTTC. Translating it yields CASSFMGGQETQYF.

This clonotype was observed many times. The rearrangement links TRBV11-2 to TRBJ2-1; TRBD1 is a possible D gene (5 bases). V was clipped by 3 bases and J by 8 bases, with 14 bases between them. The germline CDR1 and CDR2 sequences are SGHAT and FQNNGV. The CDR3 consists of 14 residues. The CDR3 sequence: CASSFSQGRDEQFF. The CDR3 bases are TGTGCCAGCAGCTTCTCCCAGGGTAGGGATGAGCAGTTCTTC.

The gene calls are TRBV4-1 and TRBJ1-1; no clear D gene. The CDR3 loop spans 13 amino acids. The germline CDR1 and CDR2 sequences are MGHRA and YSYEKL. Trimming removed 3 bases from V and 4 bases from J, with 9 bases in between. The CDR3 sequence is CASSQYPGTEAFF. Here the CDR3 DNA reads TGCGCCAGCAGCCAGTACCCAGGCACTGAAGCTTTCTTT.

This clonotype has a count of ten or more. The V and J genes are TRBV6-1 and TRBJ2-7; possible D gene TRBD1, 6 bases. V was trimmed by 6 bases and J by 4 bases, leaving 13 bases between them. CDR1 is MNHNS and CDR2 is SASEGT in the germline V gene. The CDR3 has 13 amino acids. The CDR3 region is CASSTRGSYEQYF. As DNA, the CDR3 is TGTGCCAGCAGCACCAGGGGATCTTACGAGCAGTACTTC.

This clonotype was recorded at least ten times. The V gene is TRBV7-2, the J gene TRBJ1-4, with D perhaps TRBD1 (6 bases). V shed 5 bases and J shed 7 bases, with 14 bases lying between them. The length of the CDR3 is 14 residues. Germline V lookup: CDR1 SGHTA, CDR2 FQGNSA. This CDR3 is CASSPLRGTEKLFF. The DNA for the CDR3 is TGTGCCAGCAGCCCGTTGAGGGGGACTGAAAAACTGTTTTTT.

This clonotype appeared many times. J is TRBJ2-1 and V is TRBV28; 10 positions agree with TRBD2. CDR3 length: 15 residues. Germline loops: CDR1 MDHEN, CDR2 SYDVKM. V was clipped by 3 bases and J by 8 bases; unmatched bases: 7. The CDR3 sequence is CASSFPSGRTYEQFF. CDR3 in DNA: TGTGCCAGCAGTTTCCCTAGCGGGAGAACCTATGAGCAGTTCTTC.

This clonotype was recorded many times. The V and J genes are TRBV7-2 and TRBJ1-1; unclear D gene. The CDR3 is 12 residues long. Germline values: CDR1 SGHTA, CDR2 FQGNSA. V lost 5 bases and J 10 bases, leaving 14 bases between the germline ends. In DNA form, the CDR3 reads TGTGCCAGCAGCCCTCCCCTCCGGGCAGCTTTCTTT. Protein: CASSPPLRAAFF.